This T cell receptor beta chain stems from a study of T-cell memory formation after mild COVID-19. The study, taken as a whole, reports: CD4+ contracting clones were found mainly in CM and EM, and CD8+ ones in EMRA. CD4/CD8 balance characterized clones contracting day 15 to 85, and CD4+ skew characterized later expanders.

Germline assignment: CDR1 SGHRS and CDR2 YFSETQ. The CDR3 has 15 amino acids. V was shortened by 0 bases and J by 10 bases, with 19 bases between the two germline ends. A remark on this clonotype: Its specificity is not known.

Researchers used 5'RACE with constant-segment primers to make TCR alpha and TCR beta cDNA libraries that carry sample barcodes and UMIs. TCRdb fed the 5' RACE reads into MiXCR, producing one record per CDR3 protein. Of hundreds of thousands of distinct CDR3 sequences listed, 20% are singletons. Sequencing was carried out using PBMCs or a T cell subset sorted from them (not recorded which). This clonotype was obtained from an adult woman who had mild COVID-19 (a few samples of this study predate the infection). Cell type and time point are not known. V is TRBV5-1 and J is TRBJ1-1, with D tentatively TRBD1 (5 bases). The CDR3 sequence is CASSLEGVGRTTAFF. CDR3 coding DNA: TGCGCCAGCAGCTTGGAAGGGGTCGGAAGGACCACAGCTTTCTTT.